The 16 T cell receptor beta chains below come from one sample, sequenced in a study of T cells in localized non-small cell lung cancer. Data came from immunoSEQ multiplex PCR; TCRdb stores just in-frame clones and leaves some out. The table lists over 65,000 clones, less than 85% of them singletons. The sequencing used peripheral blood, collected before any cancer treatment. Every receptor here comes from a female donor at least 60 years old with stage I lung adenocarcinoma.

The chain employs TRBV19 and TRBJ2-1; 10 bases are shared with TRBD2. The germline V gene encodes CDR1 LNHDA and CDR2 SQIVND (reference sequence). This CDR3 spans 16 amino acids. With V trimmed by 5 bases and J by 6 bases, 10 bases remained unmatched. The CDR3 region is CASSLAGAGGFNEQFF. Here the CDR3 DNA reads TGTGCCAGTAGTCTCGCGGGAGCGGGGGGGTTCAATGAGCAGTTCTTC.

CDR3 protein: CASSTRLAGTTDTQYF. The CDR3 DNA reads as TGCGCCAGCAGCACACGACTAGCGGGAACCACAGATACGCAGTATTTT. V is TRBV4-3 and J is TRBJ2-3, with 11 bases that match TRBD2. Trimming at V came to 5 bases and at J to 2 bases, leaving 6 bases not matched to a gene. Germline CDR1 and CDR2: LGHNA and YSLEER. The CDR3 extends over 16 amino acids.

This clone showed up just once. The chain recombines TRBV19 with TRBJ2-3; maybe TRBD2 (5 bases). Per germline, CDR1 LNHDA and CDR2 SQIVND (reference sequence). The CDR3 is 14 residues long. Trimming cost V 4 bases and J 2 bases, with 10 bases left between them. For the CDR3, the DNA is TGTGCCAGTAGTAAGAGGGATGACACAGATACGCAGTATTTT. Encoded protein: CASSKRDDTDTQYF.

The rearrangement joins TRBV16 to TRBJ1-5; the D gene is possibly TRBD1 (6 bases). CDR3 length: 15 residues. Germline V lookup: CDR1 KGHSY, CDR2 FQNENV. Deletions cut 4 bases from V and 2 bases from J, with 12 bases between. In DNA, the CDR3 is TGTGCCAGCAGCCGGCCGGACAGCCGCAATCAGCCCCAGCATTTT. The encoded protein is CASSRPDSRNQPQHF.

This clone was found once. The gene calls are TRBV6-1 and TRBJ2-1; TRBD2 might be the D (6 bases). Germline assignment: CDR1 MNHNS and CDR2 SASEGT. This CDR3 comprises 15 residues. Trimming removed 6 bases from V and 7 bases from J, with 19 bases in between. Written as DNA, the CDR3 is TGTGCCAGCAGAGCAGGACTAAACCTGGGGAATGAGCAGTTCTTC. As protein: CASRAGLNLGNEQFF.

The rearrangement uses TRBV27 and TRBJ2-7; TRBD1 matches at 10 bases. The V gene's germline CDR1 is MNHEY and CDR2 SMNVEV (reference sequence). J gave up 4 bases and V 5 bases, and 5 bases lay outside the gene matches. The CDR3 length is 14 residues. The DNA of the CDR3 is TGTGCCAGCAGTCACCGGGACAGGGGATACGAGCAGTACTTC. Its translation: CASSHRDRGYEQYF.

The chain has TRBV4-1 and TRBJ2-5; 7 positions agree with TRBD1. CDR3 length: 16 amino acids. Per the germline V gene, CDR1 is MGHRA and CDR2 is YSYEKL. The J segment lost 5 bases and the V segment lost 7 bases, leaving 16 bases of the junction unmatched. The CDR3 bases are TGCGCCAGCACGAGGAGCCAGACAGGGTCTTATGAGACCCAGTACTTC. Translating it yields CASTRSQTGSYETQYF.

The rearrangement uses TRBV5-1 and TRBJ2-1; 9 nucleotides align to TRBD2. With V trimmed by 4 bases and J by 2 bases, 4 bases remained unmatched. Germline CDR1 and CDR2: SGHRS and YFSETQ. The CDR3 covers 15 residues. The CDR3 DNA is TGCGCCAGCAGCCCATCTAGCGGGGCCTACAATGAGCAGTTCTTC. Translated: CASSPSSGAYNEQFF. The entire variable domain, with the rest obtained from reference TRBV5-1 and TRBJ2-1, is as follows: KAGVTQTPRYLIKTRGQQVTLSCSPISGHRSVSWYQQTPGQGLQFLFEYFSETQRNKGNFPGRFSGRQFSNSRSEMNVSTLELGDSALYLCASSPSSGAYNEQFFGPGTRLTVL.

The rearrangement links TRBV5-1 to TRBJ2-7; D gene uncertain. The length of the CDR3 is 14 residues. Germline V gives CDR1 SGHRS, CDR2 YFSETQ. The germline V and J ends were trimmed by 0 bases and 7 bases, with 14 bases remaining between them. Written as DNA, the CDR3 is TGCGCCAGCAGCTTGGTTGCCCCGTCGGGTGAGCAGTACTTC. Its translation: CASSLVAPSGEQYF.

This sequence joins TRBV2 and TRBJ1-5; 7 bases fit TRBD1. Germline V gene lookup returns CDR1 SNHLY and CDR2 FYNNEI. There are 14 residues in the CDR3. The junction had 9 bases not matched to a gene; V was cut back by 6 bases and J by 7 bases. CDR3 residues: CASSGGGGAQPQHF. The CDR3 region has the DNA TGTGCCAGCAGCGGGGGAGGGGGCGCCCAGCCCCAGCATTTT.

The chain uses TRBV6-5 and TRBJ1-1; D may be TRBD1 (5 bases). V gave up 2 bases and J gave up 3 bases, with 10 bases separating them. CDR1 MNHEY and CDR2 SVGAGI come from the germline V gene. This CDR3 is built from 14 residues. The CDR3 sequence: CASSYGADHTEAFF. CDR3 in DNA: TGTGCCAGCAGTTACGGGGCGGACCACACTGAAGCTTTCTTT.

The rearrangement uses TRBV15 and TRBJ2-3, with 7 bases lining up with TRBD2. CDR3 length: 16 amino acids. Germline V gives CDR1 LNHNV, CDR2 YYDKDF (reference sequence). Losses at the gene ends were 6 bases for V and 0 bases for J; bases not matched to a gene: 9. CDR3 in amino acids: CATRRWVSGSTDTQYF. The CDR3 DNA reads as TGTGCCACCAGGAGATGGGTTAGCGGGAGCACAGATACGCAGTATTTT.

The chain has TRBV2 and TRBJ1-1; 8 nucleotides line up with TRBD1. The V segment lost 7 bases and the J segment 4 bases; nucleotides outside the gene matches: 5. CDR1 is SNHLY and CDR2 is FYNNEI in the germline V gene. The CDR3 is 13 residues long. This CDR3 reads CASTDRAGTEAFF. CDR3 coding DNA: TGTGCCAGCACGGACAGGGCCGGCACTGAAGCTTTCTTT.

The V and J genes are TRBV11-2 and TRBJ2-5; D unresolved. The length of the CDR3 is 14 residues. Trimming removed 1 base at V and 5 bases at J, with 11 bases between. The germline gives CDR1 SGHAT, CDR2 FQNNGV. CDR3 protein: CASSLVAHWETQYF. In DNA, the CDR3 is TGTGCCAGCAGCTTAGTAGCTCACTGGGAGACCCAGTACTTC. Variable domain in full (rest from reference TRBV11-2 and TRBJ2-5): EAGVAQSPRYKIIEKRQSVAFWCNPISGHATLYWYQQILGQGPKLLIQFQNNGVVDDSQLPKDRFSAERLKGVDSTLKIQPAKLEDSAVYLCASSLVAHWETQYFGPGTRLLVL.

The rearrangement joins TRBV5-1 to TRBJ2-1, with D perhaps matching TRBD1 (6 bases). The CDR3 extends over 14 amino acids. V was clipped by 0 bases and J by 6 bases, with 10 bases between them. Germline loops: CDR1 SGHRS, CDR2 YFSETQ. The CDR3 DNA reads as TGCGCCAGCAGCTTGGTGACAGGAATCAATGAGCAGTTCTTC. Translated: CASSLVTGINEQFF.

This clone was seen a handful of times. CDR3 loop: CASSRDGEAWEQYF. The CDR3 coding sequence is TGTGCCAGCAGCCGGGACGGCGAAGCGTGGGAGCAGTACTTC. This chain uses TRBV2 with TRBJ2-7; the D gene could be TRBD1 or TRBD2 (5 bases each). Germline values: CDR1 SNHLY, CDR2 FYNNEI. Trimming cost V 6 bases and J 7 bases, with 19 bases left between them. The CDR3 runs 14 residues.